The TCR beta chain under discussion was sequenced for a study of PD-1 blockade in classical Hodgkin lymphoma. After autologous stem cell transplantation all patients relapsed, and prior brentuximab vedotin exposure differed between cohorts. Complete response, partial response or progressive disease made up the best responses. The V and J ends lost 1 base and 0 bases respectively, with 7 bases between them. The CDR3 consists of 15 residues. From germline, CDR1 is SGHTA and CDR2 FQGNSA. Generated by immunoSEQ multiplex PCR, the TCRdb table keeps only in-frame clones and is missing some. Of approximately 8,000 clones listed, around 84% are singletons.

The chain uses TRBV7-2 and TRBJ1-3; D not certain. The clonotype was recovered from a human donor with classical Hodgkin lymphoma. Source: peripheral blood mononuclear cells (PBMCs), taken at baseline. The CDR3 region is CASSLVINSGNTIYF. CDR3 in DNA: TGTGCCAGCAGCTTAGTTATCAACTCTGGAAACACCATATATTTT.